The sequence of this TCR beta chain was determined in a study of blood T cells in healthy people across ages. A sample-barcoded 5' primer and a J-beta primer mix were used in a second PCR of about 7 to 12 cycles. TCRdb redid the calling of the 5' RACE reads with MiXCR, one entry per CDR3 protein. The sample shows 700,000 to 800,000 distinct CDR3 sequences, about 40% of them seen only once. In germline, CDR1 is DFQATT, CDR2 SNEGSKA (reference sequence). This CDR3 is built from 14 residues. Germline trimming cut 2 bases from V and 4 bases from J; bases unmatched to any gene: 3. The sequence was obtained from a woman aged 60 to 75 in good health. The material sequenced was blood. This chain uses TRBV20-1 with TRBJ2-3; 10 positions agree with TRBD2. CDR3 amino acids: CSARLAGVSDTQYF. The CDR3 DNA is TGCAGTGCTAGACTAGCGGGAGTATCAGATACGCAGTATTTT.